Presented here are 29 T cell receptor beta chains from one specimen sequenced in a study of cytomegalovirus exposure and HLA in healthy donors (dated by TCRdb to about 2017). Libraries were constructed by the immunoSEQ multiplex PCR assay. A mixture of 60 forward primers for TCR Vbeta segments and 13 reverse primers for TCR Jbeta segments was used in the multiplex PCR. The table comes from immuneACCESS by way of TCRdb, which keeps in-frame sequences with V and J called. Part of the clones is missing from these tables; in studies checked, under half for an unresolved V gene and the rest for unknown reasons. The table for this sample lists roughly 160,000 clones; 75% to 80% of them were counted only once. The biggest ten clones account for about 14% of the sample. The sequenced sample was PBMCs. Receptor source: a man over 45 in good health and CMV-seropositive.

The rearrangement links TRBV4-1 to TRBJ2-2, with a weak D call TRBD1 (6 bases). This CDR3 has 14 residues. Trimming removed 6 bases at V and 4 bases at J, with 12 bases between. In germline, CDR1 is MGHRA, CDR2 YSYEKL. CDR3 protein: CASRLTGSTGELFF. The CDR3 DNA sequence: TGCGCCAGCAGACTGACAGGCAGCACCGGGGAGCTGTTTTTT.

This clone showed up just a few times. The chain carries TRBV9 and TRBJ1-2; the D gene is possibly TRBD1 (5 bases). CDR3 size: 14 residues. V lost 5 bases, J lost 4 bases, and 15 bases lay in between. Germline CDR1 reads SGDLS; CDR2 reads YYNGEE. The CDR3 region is CASSQTDRAYGYTF. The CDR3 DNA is TGTGCCAGCAGTCAGACCGACAGAGCCTATGGCTACACCTTC.

The CDR3 is CASSFGTGGTEQYF. The CDR3 DNA sequence: TGTGCCAGCAGCTTCGGGACAGGGGGCACCGAGCAGTACTTC. The rearrangement uses TRBV5-6 and TRBJ2-7; 12 bases line up with TRBD1. Trimming removed 2 bases from V and 6 bases from J; junction bases left unmatched: 3. CDR1 and CDR2 (germline): SGHDT, YYEEEE. The CDR3 is 14 amino acids.

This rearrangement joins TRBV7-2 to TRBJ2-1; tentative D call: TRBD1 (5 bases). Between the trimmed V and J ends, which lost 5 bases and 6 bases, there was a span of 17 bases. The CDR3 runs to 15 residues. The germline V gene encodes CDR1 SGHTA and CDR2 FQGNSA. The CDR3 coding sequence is TGTGCCAGCAGCACCCAGGGTGGAGTATTCAATGAGCAGTTCTTC. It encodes CASSTQGGVFNEQFF.

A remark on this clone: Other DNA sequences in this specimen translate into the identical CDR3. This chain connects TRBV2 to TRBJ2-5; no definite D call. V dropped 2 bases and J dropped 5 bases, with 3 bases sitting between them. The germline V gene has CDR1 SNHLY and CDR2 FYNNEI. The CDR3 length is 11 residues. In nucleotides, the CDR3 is TGTGCCAGCAGTGAACGTGAGACCCAGTACTTC. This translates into CASSERETQYF.

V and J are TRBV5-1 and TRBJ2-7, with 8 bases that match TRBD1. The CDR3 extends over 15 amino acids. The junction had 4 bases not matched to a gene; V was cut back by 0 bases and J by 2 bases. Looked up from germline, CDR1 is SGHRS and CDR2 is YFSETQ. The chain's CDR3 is CASSLDPGGTYEQYF. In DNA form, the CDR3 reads TGCGCCAGCAGCTTGGACCCAGGGGGCACCTACGAGCAGTACTTC.

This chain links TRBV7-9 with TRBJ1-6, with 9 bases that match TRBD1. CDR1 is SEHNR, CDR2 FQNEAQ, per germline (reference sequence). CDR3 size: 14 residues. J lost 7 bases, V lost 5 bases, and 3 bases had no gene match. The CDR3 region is CASSETGGNSPLHF. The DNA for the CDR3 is TGTGCCAGCAGCGAGACAGGGGGGAATTCACCCCTCCACTTT.

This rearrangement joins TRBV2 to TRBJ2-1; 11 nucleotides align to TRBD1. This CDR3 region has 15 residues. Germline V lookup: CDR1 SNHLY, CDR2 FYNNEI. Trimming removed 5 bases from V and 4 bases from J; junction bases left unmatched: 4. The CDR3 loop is CASSRGQGGYNEQFF. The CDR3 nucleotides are TGTGCCAGCAGTAGGGGACAGGGGGGATACAATGAGCAGTTCTTC.

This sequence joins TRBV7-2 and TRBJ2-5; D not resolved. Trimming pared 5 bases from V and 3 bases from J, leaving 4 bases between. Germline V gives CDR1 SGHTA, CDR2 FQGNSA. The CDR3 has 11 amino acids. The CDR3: CASSPKETQYF. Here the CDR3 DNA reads TGTGCCAGCAGCCCAAAAGAGACCCAGTACTTC.

The chain's CDR3 is CASRGASGATIGNEQFF. CDR3 nucleotide sequence: TGTGCCAGCAGGGGGGCTAGCGGGGCCACTATCGGCAATGAGCAGTTCTTC. The V call is TRBV19, the J call TRBJ2-1; 9 bases agree with TRBD2. Trimming at V came to 9 bases and at J to 6 bases, leaving 18 bases not matched to a gene. Germline values: CDR1 LNHDA, CDR2 SQIVND (reference sequence). The CDR3 sequence is 17 residues long.

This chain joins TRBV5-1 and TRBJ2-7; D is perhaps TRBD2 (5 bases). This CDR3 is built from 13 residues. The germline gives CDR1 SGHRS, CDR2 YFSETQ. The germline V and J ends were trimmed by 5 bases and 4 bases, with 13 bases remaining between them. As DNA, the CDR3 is TGCGCCAGCAGACTAGAACCTTCGTACGAGCAGTACGTC. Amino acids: CASRLEPSYEQYV.

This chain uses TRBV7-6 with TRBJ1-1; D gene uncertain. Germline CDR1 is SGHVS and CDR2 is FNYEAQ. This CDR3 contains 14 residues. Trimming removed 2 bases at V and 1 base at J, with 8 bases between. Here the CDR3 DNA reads TGTGCCAGCAGCTTACGAGGGTGGAACACTGAAGCTTTCTTT. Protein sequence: CASSLRGWNTEAFF. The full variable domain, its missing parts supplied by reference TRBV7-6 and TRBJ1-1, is GAGVSQSPRYKVTKRGQDVALRCDPISGHVSLYWYRQALGQGPEFLTYFNYEAQQDKSGLPNDRFSAERPEGSISTLTIQRTEQRDSAMYRCASSLRGWNTEAFFGQGTRLTVV.

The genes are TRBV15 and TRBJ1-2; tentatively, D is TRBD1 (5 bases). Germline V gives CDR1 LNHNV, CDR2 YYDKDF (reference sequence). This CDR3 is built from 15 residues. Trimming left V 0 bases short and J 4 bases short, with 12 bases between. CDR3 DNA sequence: TGTGCCACCAGCAGAGATCTAGGACATTCCTATGGCTACACCTTC. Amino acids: CATSRDLGHSYGYTF. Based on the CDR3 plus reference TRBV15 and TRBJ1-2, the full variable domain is DAMVIQNPRYQVTQFGKPVTLSCSQTLNHNVMYWYQQKSSQAPKLLFHYYDKDFNNEADTPDNFQSRRPNTSFCFLDIRSPGLGDTAMYLCATSRDLGHSYGYTFGSGTRLTVV.

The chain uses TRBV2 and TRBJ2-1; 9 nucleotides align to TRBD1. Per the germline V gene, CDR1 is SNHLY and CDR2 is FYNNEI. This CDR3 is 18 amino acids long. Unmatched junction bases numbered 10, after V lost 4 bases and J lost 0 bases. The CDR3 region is CASSGGGDRASSYNEQFF. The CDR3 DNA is TGTGCCAGCAGTGGGGGAGGGGACAGGGCTAGCTCCTACAATGAGCAGTTCTTC.

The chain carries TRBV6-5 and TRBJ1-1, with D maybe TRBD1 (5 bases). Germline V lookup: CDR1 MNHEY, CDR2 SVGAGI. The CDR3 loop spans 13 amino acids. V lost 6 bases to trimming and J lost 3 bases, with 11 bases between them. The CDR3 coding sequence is TGTGCCAGCAGCAGGGATTTCGACACTGAAGCTTTCTTT. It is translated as CASSRDFDTEAFF.

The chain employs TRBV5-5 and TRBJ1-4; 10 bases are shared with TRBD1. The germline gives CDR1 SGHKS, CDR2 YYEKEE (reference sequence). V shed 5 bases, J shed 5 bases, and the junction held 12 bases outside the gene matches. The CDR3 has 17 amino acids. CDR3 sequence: CASRRQGAVSLNEKLFF. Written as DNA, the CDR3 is TGTGCCAGCAGAAGACAGGGGGCGGTTTCTTTAAATGAAAAACTGTTTTTT.

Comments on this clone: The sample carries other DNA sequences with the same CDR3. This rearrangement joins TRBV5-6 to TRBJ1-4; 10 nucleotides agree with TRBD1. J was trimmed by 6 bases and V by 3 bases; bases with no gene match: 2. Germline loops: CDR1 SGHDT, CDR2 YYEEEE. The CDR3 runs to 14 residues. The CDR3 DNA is TGTGCCAGCAGCTATGGGACAGGGGATGAAAAACTGTTTTTT. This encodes CASSYGTGDEKLFF.

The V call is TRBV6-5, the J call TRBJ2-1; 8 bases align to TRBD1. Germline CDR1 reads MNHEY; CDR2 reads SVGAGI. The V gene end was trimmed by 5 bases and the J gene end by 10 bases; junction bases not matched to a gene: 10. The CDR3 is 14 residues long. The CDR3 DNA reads TGTGCCAGCAGTCGGGGACAGGCTAGAGGGGAGCAGTTCTTC. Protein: CASSRGQARGEQFF.

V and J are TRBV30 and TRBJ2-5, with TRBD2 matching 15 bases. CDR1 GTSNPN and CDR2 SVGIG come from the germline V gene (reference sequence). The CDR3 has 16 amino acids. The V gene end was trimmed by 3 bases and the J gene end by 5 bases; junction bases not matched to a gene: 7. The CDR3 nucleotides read TGTGCCTGGAGCCCTGGGACTAGCGGGGGGTTGGAGACCCAGTACTTC. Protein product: CAWSPGTSGGLETQYF.

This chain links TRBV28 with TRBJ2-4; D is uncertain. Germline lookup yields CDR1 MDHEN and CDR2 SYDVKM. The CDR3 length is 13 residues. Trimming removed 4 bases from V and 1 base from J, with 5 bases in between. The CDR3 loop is CASSYGAKNIQYF. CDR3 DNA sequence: TGTGCCAGCAGTTACGGGGCCAAAAACATTCAGTACTTC.

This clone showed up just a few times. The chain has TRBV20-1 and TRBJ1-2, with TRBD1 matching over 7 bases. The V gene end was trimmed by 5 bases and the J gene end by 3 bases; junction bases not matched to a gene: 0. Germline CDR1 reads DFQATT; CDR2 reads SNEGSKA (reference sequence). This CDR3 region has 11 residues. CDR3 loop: CSAGTDYGYTF. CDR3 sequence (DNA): TGCAGTGCTGGGACAGACTATGGCTACACCTTC.

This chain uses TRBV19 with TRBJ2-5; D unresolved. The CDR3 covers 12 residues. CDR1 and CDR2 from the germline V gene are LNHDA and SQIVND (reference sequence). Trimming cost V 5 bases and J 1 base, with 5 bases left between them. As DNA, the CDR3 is TGTGCCAGTAGTTTCAGCCAAGAGACCCAGTACTTC. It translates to CASSFSQETQYF.

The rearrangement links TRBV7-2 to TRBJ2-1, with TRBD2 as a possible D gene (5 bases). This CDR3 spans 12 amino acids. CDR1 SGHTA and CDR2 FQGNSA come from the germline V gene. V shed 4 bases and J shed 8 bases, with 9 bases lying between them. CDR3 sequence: CASSSSGDEQFF. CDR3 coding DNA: TGTGCCAGCAGCTCCTCCGGGGATGAGCAGTTCTTC.

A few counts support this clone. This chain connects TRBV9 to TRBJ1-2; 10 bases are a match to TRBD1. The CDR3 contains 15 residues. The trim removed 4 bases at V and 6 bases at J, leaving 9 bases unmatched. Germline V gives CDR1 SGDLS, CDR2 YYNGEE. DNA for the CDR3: TGTGCCAGCAGCTTGCGGGACAGGGGAAGCCATGGCTACACCTTC. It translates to CASSLRDRGSHGYTF.

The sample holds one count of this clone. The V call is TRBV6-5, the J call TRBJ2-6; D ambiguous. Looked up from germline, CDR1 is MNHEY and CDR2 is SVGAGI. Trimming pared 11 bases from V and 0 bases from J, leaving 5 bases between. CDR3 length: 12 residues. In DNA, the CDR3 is TGTGCCTCCGGCTCTGGGGCCAACGTCCTGACTTTC. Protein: CASGSGANVLTF.

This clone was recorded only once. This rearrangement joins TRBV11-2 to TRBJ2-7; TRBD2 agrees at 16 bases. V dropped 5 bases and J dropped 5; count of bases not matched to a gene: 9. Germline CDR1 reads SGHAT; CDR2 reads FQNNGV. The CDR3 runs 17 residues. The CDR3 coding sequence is TGTGCCAGCAGCCTAGGGGGACTAGCGGGGGGGCCCAACGAGCAGTACTTC. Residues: CASSLGGLAGGPNEQYF.

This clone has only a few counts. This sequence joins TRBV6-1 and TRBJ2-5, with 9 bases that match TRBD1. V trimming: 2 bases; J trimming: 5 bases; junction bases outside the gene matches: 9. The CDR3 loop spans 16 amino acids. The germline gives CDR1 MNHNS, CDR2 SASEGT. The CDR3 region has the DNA TGTGCCAGCAGTGAAAGGTTGGGACAGGGTCGGGAGACCCAGTACTTC. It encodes CASSERLGQGRETQYF.

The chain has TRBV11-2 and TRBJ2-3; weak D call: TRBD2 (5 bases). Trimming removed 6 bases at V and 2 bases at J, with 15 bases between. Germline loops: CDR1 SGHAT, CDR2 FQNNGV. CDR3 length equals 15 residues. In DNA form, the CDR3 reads TGTGCCAGCAGTTCAGGACTCCTAAACACAGATACGCAGTATTTT. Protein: CASSSGLLNTDTQYF. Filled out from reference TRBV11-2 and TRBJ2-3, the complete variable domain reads EAGVAQSPRYKIIEKRQSVAFWCNPISGHATLYWYQQILGQGPKLLIQFQNNGVVDDSQLPKDRFSAERLKGVDSTLKIQPAKLEDSAVYLCASSSGLLNTDTQYFGPGTRLTVL.

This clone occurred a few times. CDR3 sequence: CASSKLTLGGGYGNTDTQYF. The CDR3 DNA reads TGTGCCAGCAGCAAACTTACCCTTGGGGGGGGGTATGGAAACACAGATACGCAGTATTTT. The V call is TRBV5-4, the J call TRBJ2-3; 7 bases fit TRBD2. Germline CDR1 reads SGHNT; CDR2 reads YYREEE (reference sequence). The CDR3 sequence is 20 residues long. Trimming removed 4 bases from V and 2 bases from J; junction bases left unmatched: 22.